Described below is a single T cell receptor beta chain sequence and its context. Its cognate antigen has yet to be identified. Base qualities are not recorded, but no much larger clone differs from it by a single base. This sample stems from a study of cytomegalovirus exposure and HLA in healthy donors (dated by TCRdb to about 2017). Concerning the study at large: An earlier analysis of 587 of the donors reported over 250 Gb of sequence data and 95 million to 140 million unique TCR beta sequences obtained from roughly 180 million T cells. Roughly five DR-DQ haplotypes were handled as single units for association and clustering, since linkage in the cohort was strong. On average, around 230,000 unique TCR beta nucleotide sequences were sequenced per donor among about 400 genotyped donors of the cohort, with around 19% of those sequences being non-productive. Besides the first cohort of 550 to 750 subjects, a separate validation cohort made up of about 120 different subjects was used. About 280 gigabases of sequencing data and approximately 91 million unique TCR sequences made up an early release that covered 500 to 650 HLA-typed donors. The study was designed to test whether signatures of past pathogen exposure could be identified by cataloging public T cell receptors. A later analysis re-analyzed previously published TCR beta repertoires from hundreds of donors and added high-resolution HLA genotyping to study TCR occurrence patterns. Genome-wide SNP genotypes for about three fifths of the roughly 700 donors were used in a later genetic analysis, which treated that subset as a discovery cohort. In an earlier analysis of 587 of the donors, high-throughput TCR beta sequencing was used to judge whether each TCR beta V gene segment behaved as functional or pseudogenic. HLA typing covered class I and class II loci at four-digit resolution. The study profiled the T cell repertoires of under 700 subjects by immunosequencing and related them to cytomegalovirus serostatus. High-throughput TCR immunosequencing, statistical association of individual TCRs with disease status, and machine learning were combined to predict cytomegalovirus infection status. Donor age, sex, ethnicity and CMV serostatus were collected together with the repertoire data. Every discovery cohort repertoire had been produced on one sequencing platform. Typing coverage varied by locus: about 620-630 donors for A, B, C, DRB1 and DQB1; more than 500 for DQA1; more than 600 for DPA1; roughly 450 for DPB1. The later analysis used no new phenotypic data to find candidate immune exposures, relying instead on TCR beta sequences and their occurrence across donors. Of the roughly 400 genotyped donors, approximately 80% were placed in the genetic ancestry cluster associated with self-reported Caucasian donors.

The cohort was made up of several hundred healthy bone marrow donors. At the time of sampling, every cohort member was nominally healthy, though immune exposures that went unrecorded were likely present. The donor tested CMV seronegative and was one of the 352 seronegative cohort members. A peripheral blood sample was provided by each donor, and peripheral blood mononuclear cells were used for TCR beta sequencing. Genomic DNA was extracted from the blood cell samples with the Qiagen DNeasy Blood Extraction Kit. V loses 6 bases at its end and J loses 6 bases; junction bases beyond the gene matches: 12. Via the germline V gene, CDR1 is MDHEN and CDR2 SYDVKM. From the cysteine up to the phenylalanine, the CDR3 has a length of 16 residues. The entry retains the CDR3 DNA only, 48 bases that are in frame from base 1. Library method: the immunoSEQ multiplex PCR assay. For the multiplex PCR, a mixture combining 60 forward primers for TCR Vbeta segments and 13 reverse primers for TCR Jbeta segments was used. A multiplex PCR assay on genomic DNA amplified the CDR3 region of rearranged TCR beta genes. On the Illumina HiSeq System, the amplified TCR beta libraries were sequenced as 87-base-pair reads. The paper's data handling went like this. In a later analysis, some 80 million unique TCR beta chains were counted across the 500 to 850 repertoires, and roughly 9.9 million of these chains were shared by at least two donors. To remove PCR and sequencing errors, raw reads were error-corrected and collapsed into unique sequences using a nearest-neighbor algorithm that merged closely related sequences. To assign V, D and J gene segments, CDR3 sequences were aligned to IMGT reference sequences. For a sequence to be retained, at least a six-nucleotide match to both a V gene segment and a J gene segment was required. Rearrangements were called productive when the CDR3 lacked stop codons and stayed in frame with V and J; all others were non-productive. Following IMGT convention, CDR3 was defined as the stretch from the second conserved V-encoded cysteine up to the conserved J-encoded phenylalanine. Sequences without an unambiguous match to a single V gene segment were excluded from the earlier analysis of approximately 560 of the donors. In an earlier analysis of a few hundred of the donors, V segments were called functional above 56.7% productive rearrangements and were called segregating when the between-donor standard deviation exceeded 5%. A statistical classification framework was built to diagnose cytomegalovirus status from the catalog of TCR beta chain sequences. In a later analysis, V and J genes were assigned by comparing TCR nucleotide sequences against IMGT/GENE-DB human TR gene sequences. The TCRdist pipeline was used in a later analysis to assign CDR3 sequences and most-parsimonious VDJ recombination scenarios. In a later analysis, each TCR beta chain was defined by its CDR3 amino acid sequence together with its V-gene family, and reads lacking a unique V-gene family were excluded. A later analysis removed several hundred highly shared, low-generation-probability nucleotide sequences to deal with suspected cross-contamination and a sequencing artifact. In a later analysis, a clonal expansion index for each public chain was calculated from normalized within-repertoire ranks of inferred template counts. A later analysis computed generation probabilities with a VDJ recombination model fitted to out-of-frame rearrangements, and checked the results against IGoR. In a later analysis, TCR-TCR, TCR-HLA and TCR-CMV co-occurrence was scored with hypergeometric tests, and a repertoire-size bias correction was applied to TCR pairs. False discovery rates were estimated in a later analysis by permuting HLA or CMV assignments 20 times. A later analysis grouped co-occurring TCRs with DBSCAN, adding TCRdist sequence similarity when clustering within HLA-allele-positive subsets. Repertoires with fewer than 30,000 or more than 120,000 public chains, plus five repertoires with anomalous nucleotide sharing, were excluded from co-occurrence clustering. TCRdb's version of the immuneACCESS table is confined to in-frame rearrangements and falls short of the full clone set. An unresolved V gene accounts for under half of the shortfall where checked; the remainder is of unknown origin. That table is the source of V, J and clone size, and D and trimming were worked out from the DNA. This sample holds about 130,000 clones; over 70% were observed only once. The ten largest clones take up 2.5% to 3.5% of the sample.

Summary of the overall study and its limitations: According to a later genetic analysis, donors in an Asian-associated ancestry cluster had fewer N-insertions in productive TCRs than the approximately 650-donor mean. Several of the top co-occurrence clusters appeared to be linked to parvovirus B19, influenza, CMV and Epstein-Barr virus, according to a later analysis. Compared with equally common non-associated chains, HLA-associated TCR beta chains in a later analysis were more clonally expanded and had lower generation probabilities. Most CMV-associated TCR beta chains appeared to be HLA-restricted in a later analysis, and the HLA associations seemed to be driven largely by CMV exposure. In vitro tests confirmed that three of the cytomegalovirus-associated TCR beta chains recognize cytomegalovirus antigens. In the study, some 180 TCR beta chains were listed as associated with cytomegalovirus. Some IMGT-functional V segments, including TRBV6-2 and TRBV6-3, could not be told apart with the 87-base-pair reads, so those segments were excluded. CMV serostatus was the only immune exposure information available for the cohort. The authors suggested that the approach could potentially be extended to other disease states and immunological phenotypes. Correlated functional status among segregating V segments might reflect linkage disequilibrium, but an unknown experimental factor could not be ruled out. Because HLA typing was missing for some donors at each locus, association tests included only the typed subset. The cohort was sequenced for TCR beta chains only, and without alpha or paired-chain data the features that could be detected were limited. Specific HLA alleles were associated with over 15,000 TCR beta sequences at a false discovery rate of 0.05 in a later analysis. The presence/absence analyses assumed that sequencing depth was roughly uniform across donors, and that assumption may not be true. In an earlier analysis of 587 of the donors, most TCR beta V segments appeared in productive rearrangements about 90% or about 30% of the time, broadly matching IMGT annotations. A cluster of highly shared sequence variants was judged likely to represent a technical artifact of the sequencing pipeline. A further reported finding was that TCR beta sequences accurately predicted the HLA-A and HLA-B alleles for most subjects in the first cohort. In a later analysis, the rate of TCR association differed among HLA loci, with DRB1 alleles having the most associated TCRs and HLA-C alleles having the fewest. When HLA alleles, especially DR and DQ, strongly co-occurred, attributing TCR associations to individual alleles was difficult. A later genetic analysis associated a missense DCLRE1C variant with V-gene and J-gene trimming of TCR beta chains, and an independent cohort replicated the association. The classifier was reported to diagnose cytomegalovirus status with high specificity and sensitivity in both the original and validation cohorts. Seventeen rarely observed V segments, including chromosome 9 orphons, were excluded from the earlier analysis of about 500 of the donors because counts were too low. Most TCR sequences were seen in very few donors, while some public TCRs were found in many individuals.

The rearrangement joined TRBV28 to TRBJ1-4, with 8 bases in between that match TRBD1. The clonotype comes from a man aged 25-45 years in good health and CMV-seronegative. Specimen: PBMCs. The CDR3: CASSPHTGGGDEKLFF. The DNA sequence reads TGTGCCAGCAGCCCGCATACAGGGGGTGGTGATGAAAAACTGTTTTTT.